This T cell receptor beta chain stems from a study of shared clonotypes between healthy human individuals. Whole-study findings and limits: Blood alone was sampled, and tissue repertoires likely differ.

Trimming shortened V by 2 bases and J by 0 bases, and 11 bases separated the two germline ends. The CDR3 is made up of 16 amino acids. Per germline, CDR1 MDHEN and CDR2 SYDVKM. A CD45RA-negative memory subset and a CD45RA+ naive subset were separated from the CD4+ cells. The assay ran at deep level. Sequencing used immunoSEQ multiplex PCR; TCRdb keeps in-frame clones, though not all of them. The sample records 2 million or so clones, around 95% being singletons. With respect to this clone: Antigen unknown.

The clonotype originates from a man aged 18-30 years in good health. The sample was naive CD4+ T cells sorted from blood. The sample's subset: CD45RA+ positively selected. This chain connects TRBV28 to TRBJ1-3; no clear D. CDR3 coding DNA: TGTGCCAGCAGTTTAGAGGGCCTCTCCTCTGGAAACACCATATATTTT. This sequence encodes CASSLEGLSSGNTIYF.